This T cell receptor beta chain was documented in a study of identical twins' blood T cells. Study-level results: Twin similarity might stem from environmental factors, not only genetics. Shared CDR3 clonotype counts tracked mainly the product of cloneset sizes.

Looked up from germline, CDR1 is KGHDR and CDR2 is SFDVKD. V lost 1 base and J 2 bases, leaving 3 bases between the germline ends. The CDR3 contains 13 residues. This clonotype showed up just once. The antigen is not known. The donors were healthy female monozygous twins, three pairs in total. TCRdb re-called the 5' RACE reads through MiXCR, storing one row per CDR3 protein. The sample records around 380,000 distinct CDR3 sequences, roughly 31% being singletons. The sequenced sample was PBMCs. The chain combines TRBV24-1 with TRBJ2-3; D is unclear. This sequence originates from a woman between 18 and 49 years old in good health. CDR3 sequence reads: CATSDFNTDTQYF. The CDR3 bases are TGTGCCACCAGTGATTTTAACACAGATACGCAGTATTTT.